The following is a T cell receptor beta chain sequence with its context. Other DNA sequences in this specimen translate into the identical CDR3. Germline V gene sequence: CDR1 SGHRS, CDR2 YFSETQ. The CDR3 consists of 15 residues. The V and J ends lost 4 bases and 2 bases respectively, with 14 bases between them. These data originate in a study of control samples from healthy donors and cancer patients. The data were produced by immunoSEQ multiplex PCR, yet TCRdb's version contains in-frame clones alone and is incomplete. The table has over 120,000 clones, roughly 94% seen once. The TCR sequence derives from a man aged 55-75 years with colorectal cancer. The rearrangement links TRBV5-1 to TRBJ2-3; D gene uncertain. Specimen: PBMCs. CDR3 nucleotides: TGCGCCAGCAGCCCCCGCGGTCAGGACACAGATACGCAGTATTTT. As protein: CASSPRGQDTDTQYF.